This entry concerns a single T cell receptor (beta chain). Terminally differentiated effector memory CD45RA+ cells were excluded by CCR7 positive selection of CD45RO-negative cells. This CDR3 has 14 residues. Germline assignment: CDR1 SGHAT and CDR2 FQNNGV. Trimming stripped 4 bases from V and 4 bases from J, with 10 bases between. The data were produced by immunoSEQ multiplex PCR, yet TCRdb's version contains in-frame clones alone and is incomplete. Of roughly 2,000,000 clones in the sample, 80% to 95% were seen once. This record belongs to a study of shared clonotypes between healthy human individuals.

This TCR was recovered from a young man in good health. Some clones in this sample may be carry-over from other donors' samples. Input material: naive CD8+ T cells from PBMCs. The chain carries TRBV11-2 and TRBJ2-2; no clear D. CDR3 in DNA: TGTGCCAGCAGCTCCGTCCGTGGCACCGGGGAGCTGTTTTTT. This sequence encodes CASSSVRGTGELFF.